Listed below are T cell receptor beta chains from one sample, sequenced in a study of T cell responses to AZD1222 COVID-19 vaccine. The data were produced by immunoSEQ multiplex PCR, yet TCRdb's version contains in-frame clones alone and is incomplete. The table records more than 85,000 clones, about 80% of them present only once. The material was peripheral blood, obtained on day 0 of AZD1222 vaccination. These receptors were collected from an adult in good health. The CDR3 runs from the conserved cysteine through the conserved F or W. The D gene is left open where the match is weak. The size of a clone is reported for some rows only, either as once, few or many, or as a class for expanded clones.

TRBJ1-1	.	TRBV16	.	TGTGCCAGCAGCCCCATAAATGCTGAAGCTTTCTTT	CASSPINAEAFF
TRBJ2-2	once	TRBV5-4	.	TGTGCCAGCAGCTTGGCCAGGGGCGAGCGAAGGGAGCTGTTTTTT	CASSLARGERRELFF
TRBJ2-3	.	TRBV20-1	TRBD2	TGCAGTGCTGGTGGTTCTAGCGGGGGCACAGATACGCAGTATTTT	CSAGGSSGGTDTQYF
TRBJ2-5	many	TRBV11-2	.	TGTGCCAGCAGCTTAGATGGTTGGGGAGAGACCCAGTACTTC	CASSLDGWGETQYF
TRBJ2-2	.	TRBV3-1/TRBV3-2	.	TGTGCCAGCAGCCATGGCGGGGAGCTGTTTTTT	CASSHGGELFF
TRBJ2-7	.	TRBV7-9	.	TGTGCCAGCAGCTTATGGGGGTTCGGGGAGCAGTACTTC	CASSLWGFGEQYF
TRBJ1-6	.	TRBV30	TRBD1	TGTGCCTGGTCGGGACAGGGAGAGAAATCACCCCTCCACTTT	CAWSGQGEKSPLHF
TRBJ1-1	.	TRBV19	.	TGTGCCAGTACCTCAAATATGGGGACTGAAGCTTTCTTT	CASTSNMGTEAFF
TRBJ1-4	once	TRBV19	TRBD1	TGTGCCAGTAGTGCAGGGACAGGGATGAATGAAAAACTGTTTTTT	CASSAGTGMNEKLFF
TRBJ2-5	once	TRBV6-5	.	TGTGCCAGCAGTAAGACGACAGGAAAAGAGACCCAGTACTTC	CASSKTTGKETQYF
TRBJ2-7	.	TRBV6-5	.	TGTGCCAGCAGGCCCGGGCCTCCTATTTCCTACGAGCAGTACTTC	CASRPGPPISYEQYF
TRBJ2-7	.	TRBV19	TRBD2	TGTGCCAGTAGTATCGGGGGAGGGGCCTACGAGCAGTACTTC	CASSIGGGAYEQYF
TRBJ1-4	.	TRBV11-2	.	TGTGCCAGCAGCTTATGGGGGCGGGGCGCGCAACCGGATGATGAAAAACTGTTTTTT	CASSLWGRGAQPDDEKLFF
TRBJ1-1	.	TRBV7-2	.	TGTGCCAGCAGCTTGTCTGGGTTTGACACTGAAGCTTTCTTT	CASSLSGFDTEAFF
TRBJ2-3	.	TRBV10-3	.	TGTGCCTCCAAATTGGGGGTAAGCACAGATACGCAGTATTTT	CASKLGVSTDTQYF
TRBJ2-3	.	TRBV9	.	TGTGCCAGCAGCGTAGACCCCCGCACGACAGATACGCAGTATTTT	CASSVDPRTTDTQYF
TRBJ1-4	.	TRBV5-6	.	TGTGCCAGCAGCTTGGAGGCCCCTGGGACTAATGAAAAACTGTTTTTT	CASSLEAPGTNEKLFF
TRBJ2-4	few	TRBV20-1	.	TGCAGTGTGCCGTTACCAAACATTCAGTACTTC	CSVPLPNIQYF
TRBJ1-5	.	TRBV19	TRBD1	TGTGCCAGCAACGCGGATGGACAGGGGGCTTATCAGCCCCAGCATTTT	CASNADGQGAYQPQHF
TRBJ1-1	.	TRBV6-5	.	TGTGCCAGCAGTTGGGCAGGGACTCTGAACACTGAAGCTTTCTTT	CASSWAGTLNTEAFF
TRBJ2-3	once	TRBV9	.	TGTGCCAGCAGCGCAACCCTAGCGTCGGATACGCAGTATTTT	CASSATLASDTQYF
TRBJ2-3	.	TRBV29-1	.	TGCAGCGGAGGCTCACAGGTCCAAGATACGCAGTATTTT	CSGGSQVQDTQYF
TRBJ2-1	.	TRBV27	TRBD1	TGTGCCAGCAGTTTAAACAGGGGCTTCAATGAGCAGTTCTTC	CASSLNRGFNEQFF
TRBJ2-3	once	TRBV2	.	TGTGCCAGCAGTGAACTATATATAGGGGGGGGCACAGATACGCAGTATTTT	CASSELYIGGGTDTQYF
TRBJ1-1	.	TRBV9	.	TGTGCCAGCACCACAATCACGAGGAACACTGAAGCTTTCTTT	CASTTITRNTEAFF
TRBJ1-1	.	TRBV30	.	TGTGCCTGGAGTATTGAGGGGATGGCTGAAGCTTTCTTT	CAWSIEGMAEAFF
TRBJ1-1	.	TRBV30	.	TGTGCCTGGACACAGGGAGCTGAAGCTTTCTTT	CAWTQGAEAFF
TRBJ1-2	few	TRBV4-3	.	TGCGCCAGCAGCCAACAAGCGGGCACAAGGGGCTACACCTTC	CASSQQAGTRGYTF
TRBJ1-6	.	TRBV6-4	TRBD1	TGTGCCAGCAGTGATAGACAGGGAGATAATTCACCCCTCCACTTT	CASSDRQGDNSPLHF
TRBJ1-2	.	TRBV18	.	TGTGCCAGCTCTCTCTCGGGCGAATATGGCTACACCTTC	CASSLSGEYGYTF
TRBJ2-5	many	TRBV4-1	.	TGCGCCAGCAGCCAAGCCGGTGGAGAGACCCAGTACTTC	CASSQAGGETQYF
TRBJ1-2	.	TRBV12-3/TRBV12-4	.	TGTGCCAGCTGGGTACAGCCCTATGGCTACACCTTC	CASWVQPYGYTF
TRBJ1-1	few	TRBV3-1/TRBV3-2	.	TGTGCCAGCAGTCGACAGTCCCCATGGGGCACTGAAGCTTTCTTT	CASSRQSPWGTEAFF
TRBJ1-2	.	TRBV5-1	.	TGCGCCAGCGGAACGGGGGGGCCGGACTATGGCTACACCTTC	CASGTGGPDYGYTF
TRBJ1-3	.	TRBV5-1	.	TGCGCCAGCAGCCCGTTACAGGGCTCTGGAAACACCATATATTTT	CASSPLQGSGNTIYF
TRBJ2-5	.	TRBV27	TRBD2	TGTGCCAGCAGTTTAAGGCGCGCCGGCCTAGCGGGGGAAGAGACCCAGTACTTC	CASSLRRAGLAGEETQYF
TRBJ2-5	.	TRBV5-1	TRBD1	TGCGCCAGCAGCGCTGGACAGGGGCCCCAAGAGACCCAGTACTTC	CASSAGQGPQETQYF
TRBJ2-7	.	TRBV21-1	.	TGTGCCAGCAGCAAAGACAGGGGGCTACTGGAGCAGTACTTC	CASSKDRGLLEQYF
TRBJ1-4	.	TRBV2	TRBD1	TGTGCCAGCAGTGGCCGGGACAGAGGGGAAAAACTGTTTTTT	CASSGRDRGEKLFF
TRBJ1-2	.	TRBV7-9	TRBD1	TGTGCCAGCAGAGGGGACAGTTTTAACTATGGCTACACCTTC	CASRGDSFNYGYTF
TRBJ2-3	.	TRBV19	.	TGTGCCACCACTATGAGTGGTGCAGATACGCAGTATTTT	CATTMSGADTQYF
TRBJ1-1	.	TRBV6-1	.	TGTGCCAGCAGTGTTAGCGGCGGTAGTTGGGGCCTGAACACTGAAGCTTTCTTT	CASSVSGGSWGLNTEAFF
TRBJ1-3	.	TRBV9	.	TGTGCCAGCAGCGTTACTGGAAACACCATATATTTT	CASSVTGNTIYF
TRBJ1-1	.	TRBV6-6	.	TGTGCCAGCAGTTACCCGGCGGGGAACACTGAAGCTTTCTTT	CASSYPAGNTEAFF
TRBJ2-3	.	TRBV3-1/TRBV3-2	TRBD2	TGTGCCAGCAGCGACCTAGCGGGGGTCACAGATACGCAGTATTTT	CASSDLAGVTDTQYF
TRBJ2-2	.	TRBV19	TRBD1	TGTGCCAGTAGGCCTACAGGGGGCCTAAGCGCCGGGGAGCTGTTTTTT	CASRPTGGLSAGELFF
TRBJ1-1	.	TRBV30	.	TGTGCCTGGAGTGTACTAGTCAGGGGTGAAGCTTTCTTT	CAWSVLVRGEAFF
TRBJ1-2	.	TRBV7-2	.	TGTGCCAGCAGCTTAAGGGGGGATGACTATGGCTACACCTTC	CASSLRGDDYGYTF
TRBJ2-3	.	TRBV5-1	.	TGCGCCAGCAGCTTGCGGGGGACCTACACAGATACGCAGTATTTT	CASSLRGTYTDTQYF
TRBJ1-6	.	TRBV27	.	TGTGCCAGCAGTGGGGGGTCACCCCTCCACTTT	CASSGGSPLHF
TRBJ2-1	.	TRBV27	.	TGTGCCAGCACCCCCGGGACCCACAATGAGCAGTTCTTC	CASTPGTHNEQFF
TRBJ2-1	few	TRBV18	.	TGTGCCAGCTCACCAGGGTCCCGCGATGAGCAGTTCTTC	CASSPGSRDEQFF
TRBJ2-2	.	TRBV5-1	TRBD1	TGCGCCAGCAGCCCACAGGGGTCCTTCACCGGGGAGCTGTTTTTT	CASSPQGSFTGELFF